What follows are 20 T cell receptor beta chains derived from one specimen sequenced in a study of OX40 agonist ivuxolimab in advanced cancers. Some clones are missing from TCRdb's copy, which holds only in-frame ones; the method was immunoSEQ multiplex PCR. The table shows fewer than 85,000 clones, with approximately 93% occurring only once. The sequences come from CD4+ or CD8+ T cells sorted from blood, collected in a trial of the OX40 agonist ivuxolimab. Receptor source: an adult with an advanced solid tumor such as melanoma, head and neck, liver or kidney cancer.

The chain recombines TRBV11-1 with TRBJ1-1; D perhaps matches TRBD1 (6 bases). This CDR3 has 13 residues. Deletions cut 2 bases from V and 12 bases from J, with 16 bases between. CDR1 is SGHAT, CDR2 FQDESV, per germline (reference sequence). The CDR3 bases are TGTGCCAGCAGCTTATATCCACAAAGGGGGACTTTCTTT. Its protein is CASSLYPQRGTFF.

The chain uses TRBV5-4 and TRBJ2-5; D call uncertain. The CDR3 has 14 residues. The germline CDR1 and CDR2 sequences are SGHNT and YYREEE (reference sequence). The V end lost 0 bases, the J end lost 7 bases, and 13 bases lay between the germline ends. The DNA for the CDR3 is TGTGCCAGCAGCTTGGGAGAGGACGGTGGGACCCAGTACTTC. It yields the protein CASSLGEDGGTQYF. The whole variable domain, filled in from reference TRBV5-4 and TRBJ2-5, reads ETGVTQSPTHLIKTRGQQVTLRCSSQSGHNTVSWYQQALGQGPQFIFQYYREEENGRGNFPPRFSGLQFPNYSSELNVNALELDDSALYLCASSLGEDGGTQYFGPGTRLLVL.

The chain has TRBV6-5 and TRBJ2-7; 7 bases map to TRBD1. The CDR3 is 13 residues long. J was trimmed by 4 bases and V by 4 bases; bases with no gene match: 4. CDR1 is MNHEY and CDR2 is SVGAGI in the germline V gene. The CDR3 DNA reads TGTGCCAGCAGTTGGGACAGCTTTTACGAGCAGTACTTC. It encodes CASSWDSFYEQYF.

The chain has TRBV30 and TRBJ1-2, with D possibly matching TRBD1 (6 bases). Trimming left V 2 bases short and J 4 bases short, with 11 bases between. The CDR3 totals 13 residues. The germline V gene encodes CDR1 GTSNPN and CDR2 SVGIG (reference sequence). The CDR3 loop reads CAWSRAGAYGYTF. As DNA, the CDR3 is TGTGCCTGGAGTAGGGCAGGGGCCTATGGCTACACCTTC.

V and J are TRBV10-1 and TRBJ1-1; perhaps TRBD1 as D (5 bases). CDR1 is WNHNN, CDR2 SYGVQD, per germline (reference sequence). The CDR3 is 17 amino acids. Trimming pared 4 bases from V and 1 base from J, leaving 19 bases between. CDR3 bases: TGCGCCAGCAGTGCCCTGGGTGGGGGAGCAAGGAACACTGAAGCTTTCTTT. Amino acids: CASSALGGGARNTEAFF.

Only one count was recorded for this clone. V usage is TRBV11-3 and J usage is TRBJ1-2; possible D gene TRBD1, 5 bases. Germline V gene sequence: CDR1 SGHNT, CDR2 YENEEA. The ends were cut back, 3 bases at V and 8 bases at J, with 16 bases in the middle. The CDR3 spans 14 residues. CDR3 amino acids: CASSLGQERGGYTF. The CDR3 DNA sequence: TGTGCCAGCAGCTTGGGGCAGGAGAGGGGCGGCTACACCTTC.

The chain links TRBV18 to TRBJ2-2; 7 positions agree with TRBD1. J lost 7 bases, V lost 1 base, and 6 bases had no gene match. Germline lookup yields CDR1 KGHSH and CDR2 LQKENI. The CDR3 is 15 residues long. The CDR3 loop reads CASSPQGAMSGELFF. CDR3 sequence (DNA): TGTGCCAGCTCACCACAGGGGGCGATGAGCGGGGAGCTGTTTTTT.

The V call is TRBV27, the J call TRBJ1-2, with 12 bases that match TRBD1. The germline gives CDR1 MNHEY, CDR2 SMNVEV (reference sequence). The CDR3 sequence is 14 residues long. V trimming: 6 bases; J trimming: 8 bases; junction bases outside the gene matches: 7. The DNA of the CDR3 is TGTGCCAGCAGCCCGGGACAGGGGGCGGGGGGCTACACCTTC. Its translation is CASSPGQGAGGYTF.

Only one count was recorded for this clone. The chain employs TRBV7-2 and TRBJ1-1, with a possible D match to TRBD1 (5 bases). CDR3 length: 14 amino acids. V lost 3 bases and J 2 bases, leaving 10 bases between the germline ends. Germline V gene sequence: CDR1 SGHTA, CDR2 FQGNSA. CDR3 nucleotide sequence: TGTGCCAGCAGCTTGGGAGGGGACAACACTGAAGCTTTCTTT. It yields the protein CASSLGGDNTEAFF.

The V gene is TRBV9, the J gene TRBJ2-7; D is possibly TRBD2 (5 bases). Germline values: CDR1 SGDLS, CDR2 YYNGEE. Between the trimmed V and J ends, which lost 1 base and 2 bases, there was a span of 10 bases. The CDR3 sequence is 14 residues long. The CDR3 nucleotides read TGTGCCAGCAGCGTAACGGGGTCCGCCTACGAGCAGTACTTC. Protein sequence: CASSVTGSAYEQYF.

A note on this clone: Germline and junction disagree at one end, which may indicate a read error. The chain is built from TRBV10-1 and TRBJ2-7; tentatively, D is TRBD2 (7 bases). Germline loops: CDR1 WNHNN, CDR2 SYGVQD (reference sequence). The CDR3 totals 15 residues. The CDR3 region is CASSEGGGHSDEQYF. The CDR3 DNA reads TGCGCCAGCAGTGAGGGGGGGGGCCACTCCGACGAGCAGTACTTC.

This sequence joins TRBV2 and TRBJ1-1, with 8 bases that match TRBD1. The CDR3 runs 14 residues. Germline-derived CDR1 and CDR2 are SNHLY and FYNNEI. The ends lost 6 bases at V and 3 bases at J; junction bases unmatched: 6. This chain's CDR3 is CASRDRGGYTEAFF. The CDR3 region has the DNA TGTGCCAGCAGAGACAGGGGCGGGTACACTGAAGCTTTCTTT.

This rearrangement joins TRBV9 to TRBJ2-7, with 10 bases matching TRBD1. J lost 6 bases, V lost 3 bases, and 6 bases had no gene match. Germline values: CDR1 SGDLS, CDR2 YYNGEE. CDR3 length equals 14 residues. CDR3 loop: CASSGTGGGPEQYF. The CDR3 region has the DNA TGTGCCAGCAGCGGGACAGGGGGAGGACCCGAGCAGTACTTC.

DNA for the CDR3: TGTGCCAGCAGCCCTCCCGGGACCGGAGAGACCCAGTACTTC. It yields the protein CASSPPGTGETQYF. This sequence joins TRBV7-9 and TRBJ2-5; D may be TRBD1 or TRBD2 (5 bases each). Germline V lookup: CDR1 SEHNR, CDR2 FQNEAQ (reference sequence). Trimming removed 5 bases at V and 4 bases at J, with 14 bases between. This CDR3 has 14 amino acids.

A remark on this clone: The same CDR3 is also encoded by other DNA sequences in this sample. The CDR3 protein is CASSLGEYGYTF. CDR3 in DNA: TGTGCCAGCAGTTTAGGGGAGTATGGCTACACCTTC. V is TRBV28 and J is TRBJ1-2; D gene ambiguous. Trimming pared 2 bases from V and 5 bases from J, leaving 6 bases between. The CDR3 consists of 12 residues. Germline V gene data show CDR1 as MDHEN and CDR2 as SYDVKM.

The chain combines TRBV5-1 with TRBJ2-5, with 8 bases aligning to TRBD2. This CDR3 region has 14 residues. Germline CDR1 reads SGHRS; CDR2 reads YFSETQ. J gave up 7 bases and V 6 bases, and 11 bases lay outside the gene matches. The CDR3 is CASKRETAQVTQYF. The CDR3, as DNA: TGCGCCAGCAAGCGGGAGACGGCCCAGGTGACCCAGTACTTC.

The rearrangement joins TRBV5-8 to TRBJ2-5; TRBD2 aligns across 8 bases. The J segment lost 5 bases and the V segment lost 6 bases, leaving 12 bases of the junction unmatched. Germline CDR1 SGHTS, CDR2 YDEGEE. The CDR3 is made up of 15 amino acids. The CDR3 protein is CASIRTSGGGETQYF. CDR3 bases: TGTGCCAGCATCAGAACTAGCGGAGGTGGGGAGACCCAGTACTTC. The variable domain in full, completed from reference TRBV5-8 and TRBJ2-5, reads EAGVTQSPTHLIKTRGQQATLRCSPISGHTSVYWYQQALGLGLQFLLWYDEGEERNRGNFPPRFSGRQFPNYSSELNVNALELEDSALYLCASIRTSGGGETQYFGPGTRLLVL.

The genes are TRBV19 and TRBJ2-3; 9 bases map to TRBD2. V trimming: 8 bases; J trimming: 1 base; junction bases outside the gene matches: 7. The CDR3 loop spans 15 amino acids. Germline V gene lookup returns CDR1 LNHDA and CDR2 SQIVND (reference sequence). The CDR3 region has the DNA TGTGCCAGTCAAGGTAGGACTAGCGGCACAGATACGCAGTATTTT. Amino acids: CASQGRTSGTDTQYF.

This chain uses TRBV7-2 with TRBJ2-5; D gene ambiguous. This CDR3 has 13 amino acids. Trimming took 5 bases from V and 4 from J, leaving 11 bases between them. Per the germline V gene, CDR1 is SGHTA and CDR2 is FQGNSA. For the CDR3, the DNA is TGTGCCAGCAGCCCCCTCCCCGGAGAGACCCAGTACTTC. It yields the protein CASSPLPGETQYF.

The chain employs TRBV27 and TRBJ2-3; no firm D call. The V gene's germline CDR1 is MNHEY and CDR2 SMNVEV (reference sequence). The CDR3 has 15 residues. With 6 bases removed from V and 4 bases from J, the gap between germline ends came to 17 bases. The CDR3 DNA reads TGTGCCAGCAGAGCCTGGATTGTGGGCGCAGATACGCAGTATTTT. Encoded protein: CASRAWIVGADTQYF.